Following are 26 T cell receptor beta chains from one sample sequenced in a study of immune evolution from preneoplasia to lung adenocarcinoma. Using immunoSEQ multiplex PCR, the repertoire was profiled, and TCRdb retains in-frame clones only, with some absent. The sample has about 4,100 clones; about 89% are singletons. Source material: FFPE minimally invasive lung adenocarcinoma tissue. The receptors shown here come from a donor older than 65 with lung adenocarcinoma.

The rearrangement uses TRBV28 and TRBJ1-4; TRBD1 aligns across 10 bases. V trimming: 6 bases; J trimming: 8 bases; junction bases outside the gene matches: 9. The germline V gene encodes CDR1 MDHEN and CDR2 SYDVKM. The length of the CDR3 is 15 residues. CDR3 DNA sequence: TGTGCCAGCAGCCGAGTAGGGACAGGGGAAGAAAAACTGTTTTTT. It encodes CASSRVGTGEEKLFF.

The J gene is TRBJ1-5, the V gene TRBV6-1, with unresolved D. CDR1 is MNHNS, CDR2 SASEGT, per germline. The CDR3 is made up of 15 amino acids. Trimming pared 3 bases from V and 7 bases from J, leaving 16 bases between. The CDR3: CASSESLGRAQPQHF. In DNA, the CDR3 is TGTGCCAGCAGTGAGAGCCTCGGTCGGGCCCAGCCCCAGCATTTT.

The genes are TRBV28 and TRBJ2-7; D tentatively reads TRBD1 or TRBD2 (5 bases each). V lost 6 bases and J 0 bases, leaving 12 bases between the germline ends. The germline CDR1 and CDR2 sequences are MDHEN and SYDVKM. This CDR3 has 14 amino acids. The CDR3 reads CASREAGNSYEQYF. Here the CDR3 DNA reads TGTGCCAGCAGGGAGGCAGGGAACTCCTACGAGCAGTACTTC.

The CDR3 region has the DNA TGCAGCGTTGAAGAGGGGCAGGGAATCCCTAATGAGCAGTTCTTC. Translated, it gives CSVEEGQGIPNEQFF. The genes are TRBV29-1 and TRBJ2-1, with D tentatively TRBD1 (5 bases). Trimming shortened V by 0 bases and J by 7 bases, and 16 bases separated the two germline ends. The germline gives CDR1 SQVTM, CDR2 ANQGSEA. The CDR3 length is 15 residues.

The CDR3 DNA reads TGTGCCAGCAGTTTAGAGGTCGGCGGCTATGGCTACACCTTC. It codes for CASSLEVGGYGYTF. This chain connects TRBV6-5 to TRBJ1-2; no firm D call. The CDR3 sequence is 14 residues long. Germline CDR1 MNHEY, CDR2 SVGAGI. Trimming cost V 4 bases and J 4 bases, with 13 bases left between them.

V is TRBV19 and J is TRBJ1-1; D remains ambiguous. Germline V gene lookup returns CDR1 LNHDA and CDR2 SQIVND (reference sequence). The CDR3 consists of 15 residues. The V gene lost 6 bases and the J gene lost 3 bases, with 17 bases spanning the gap. In DNA form, the CDR3 reads TGTGCCAGTAGGCCTCCCGGGATGGGGTACACTGAAGCTTTCTTT. It yields the protein CASRPPGMGYTEAFF.

The chain uses TRBV11-2 and TRBJ1-1; D may be TRBD1 (5 bases). CDR1 is SGHAT and CDR2 is FQNNGV in the germline V gene. The CDR3 loop spans 12 amino acids. Trimming took off 4 bases at V and 4 bases at J, with 7 bases between the two ends. CDR3 in amino acids: CASSSGFTEAFF. The CDR3 DNA sequence: TGTGCCAGCAGCTCAGGGTTCACTGAAGCTTTCTTT.

The chain recombines TRBV4-2 with TRBJ1-3, with D tentatively TRBD1 (6 bases). This CDR3 is 16 amino acids long. Trimming cost V 1 base and J 0 bases, with 10 bases left between them. Per the germline V gene, CDR1 is LGHNA and CDR2 is YNFKEQ. The DNA of the CDR3 is TGTGCCAGCAGCCAAGTAGGGGGGCTCTCTGGAAACACCATATATTTT. Residues: CASSQVGGLSGNTIYF.

V usage is TRBV7-3 and J usage is TRBJ2-2; TRBD1 aligns across 10 bases. The V gene's germline CDR1 is SGHTA and CDR2 FQGTGA. V gave up 6 bases and J gave up 2 bases; unmatched junction bases: 6. The length of the CDR3 is 16 residues. This chain's CDR3 is CASRMTGGDNTGELFF. The CDR3 bases are TGTGCCAGCAGGATGACAGGGGGCGACAACACCGGGGAGCTGTTTTTT.

The J gene is TRBJ1-5, the V gene TRBV19; D perhaps matches TRBD1 (6 bases). This CDR3 is built from 14 residues. V was shortened by 9 bases and J by 2 bases, with 14 bases between the two germline ends. The germline V gene encodes CDR1 LNHDA and CDR2 SQIVND (reference sequence). CDR3 nucleotide sequence: TGTGCCAGCAAGGGGGTAGGTGGCAATCAGCCCCAGCATTTT. This translates into CASKGVGGNQPQHF.

The chain couples TRBV19 to TRBJ2-5; unclear D gene. This CDR3 contains 14 residues. CDR1 and CDR2 (germline): LNHDA, SQIVND (reference sequence). V lost 4 bases to trimming and J lost 0 bases, with 9 bases between them. The CDR3 region has the DNA TGTGCCAGTAGTAAGTCGGTAAACCAAGAGACCCAGTACTTC. Its protein is CASSKSVNQETQYF.

This rearrangement joins TRBV6-1 to TRBJ2-7; unclear D gene. Trimming took off 0 bases at V and 4 bases at J, with 7 bases between the two ends. Germline CDR1 reads MNHNS; CDR2 reads SASEGT. The CDR3 consists of 13 residues. CDR3 region: CASSEALDYEQYF. The CDR3 DNA reads TGTGCCAGCAGTGAAGCCCTCGATTACGAGCAGTACTTC.

The rearrangement links TRBV29-1 to TRBJ2-7; weak D call: TRBD1 (6 bases). CDR1 and CDR2 (germline): SQVTM, ANQGSEA. The length of the CDR3 is 11 residues. With 6 bases removed from V and 3 bases from J, the gap between germline ends came to 9 bases. The CDR3 region is CSVGHRYEQYF. CDR3 DNA sequence: TGCAGCGTGGGACATCGCTACGAGCAGTACTTC.

V gene TRBV7-3 combines with J gene TRBJ2-1; perhaps TRBD2 as D (6 bases). V was shortened by 0 bases and J by 3 bases, with 12 bases between the two germline ends. The CDR3 length is 16 residues. Looked up from germline, CDR1 is SGHTA and CDR2 is FQGTGA. The CDR3 nucleotides are TGTGCCAGCAGCTTAACCCCGGGACTCAGCTACAATGAGCAGTTCTTC. As protein: CASSLTPGLSYNEQFF.

This clone was seen only a few times. The rearrangement uses TRBV5-1 and TRBJ1-2; D remains unclear. CDR1 is SGHRS and CDR2 is YFSETQ in the germline V gene. CDR3 length: 13 residues. Trimming left V 1 base short and J 8 bases short, with 12 bases between. CDR3 nucleotide sequence: TGCGCCAGCAGCTTGTTGCGGGCTGAAGGCTACACCTTC. Its protein is CASSLLRAEGYTF.

The V gene is TRBV10-1, the J gene TRBJ2-1, with 12 bases lining up with TRBD2. CDR3 length: 13 residues. CDR1 WNHNN and CDR2 SYGVQD come from the germline V gene (reference sequence). Germline trimming cut 7 bases from V and 8 bases from J; bases unmatched to any gene: 3. The CDR3 DNA sequence: TGCGCCAGCAAGCCTAGCGGGAGGGATGAGCAGTTCTTC. Protein sequence: CASKPSGRDEQFF.

This clone has a handful of counts. This chain uses TRBV2 with TRBJ1-2; D is possibly TRBD1 (5 bases). The V end lost 3 bases, the J end lost 2 bases, and 10 bases lay between the germline ends. Germline V gene sequence: CDR1 SNHLY, CDR2 FYNNEI. This CDR3 is 14 amino acids long. The DNA of the CDR3 is TGTGCCAGCAGTGAGGAGGGGACCAACTATGGCTACACCTTC. This translates into CASSEEGTNYGYTF.

The chain has TRBV27 and TRBJ1-1, with no clear D. The germline V and J ends were trimmed by 2 bases and 4 bases, with 11 bases remaining between them. The CDR3 has 14 amino acids. From germline, CDR1 is MNHEY and CDR2 SMNVEV (reference sequence). CDR3 in amino acids: CASSLTEGGTEAFF. The CDR3 nucleotides are TGTGCCAGCAGTTTAACAGAGGGAGGCACTGAAGCTTTCTTT.

The chain has TRBV18 and TRBJ1-2; maybe TRBD1 (6 bases). The germline V gene has CDR1 KGHSH and CDR2 LQKENI. The CDR3 runs to 15 residues. The V and J ends lost 1 base and 2 bases respectively, with 11 bases between them. The DNA for the CDR3 is TGTGCCAGCTCACCACTTGAGGACAGAAACTATGGCTACACCTTC. This translates into CASSPLEDRNYGYTF.

The chain combines TRBV18 with TRBJ2-7; TRBD2 is a possible D gene (7 bases). Per germline, CDR1 KGHSH and CDR2 LQKENI. V dropped 2 bases and J dropped 0 bases, with 14 bases sitting between them. The CDR3 covers 16 residues. CDR3 sequence: CASSPEEGGDSYEQYF. The CDR3 coding sequence is TGTGCCAGCTCACCAGAGGAGGGGGGGGACTCCTACGAGCAGTACTTC.

This chain links TRBV7-8 with TRBJ2-1, with D unresolved. V lost 4 bases and J lost 1, with 14 bases in between. This CDR3 comprises 16 residues. CDR1 and CDR2 from the germline V gene are SGHVS and FQNEAQ. This CDR3 reads CASSSPGRLSYNEQFF. The CDR3 coding sequence is TGTGCCAGCAGCTCGCCCGGACGGCTATCCTACAATGAGCAGTTCTTC.

This sequence joins TRBV5-8 and TRBJ2-7, with D unclear. The CDR3 is 12 residues long. Germline CDR1 and CDR2: SGHTS and YDEGEE. V was cut by 4 bases and J by 1 base, with 6 bases left in between. CDR3 protein: CASSPRSYEQYF. In nucleotides, the CDR3 is TGTGCCAGCAGCCCTAGGTCCTACGAGCAGTACTTC.

The rearrangement links TRBV5-1 to TRBJ2-3; D gene ambiguous. The germline gives CDR1 SGHRS, CDR2 YFSETQ. V lost 4 bases and J 8 bases, leaving 17 bases between the germline ends. This CDR3 is 14 amino acids long. This CDR3 is CASSPDPPPGTQYF. The DNA of the CDR3 is TGCGCCAGCAGCCCGGACCCCCCCCCGGGTACGCAGTATTTT.

This chain connects TRBV7-2 to TRBJ1-2, with no clear D. Trimming cost V 4 bases and J 4 bases, with 16 bases left between them. Germline CDR1 and CDR2: SGHTA and FQGNSA. This CDR3 is built from 15 residues. CDR3 in amino acids: CASSSGRPHSYGYTF. In DNA, the CDR3 is TGTGCCAGCAGCTCCGGCCGCCCCCACAGCTATGGCTACACCTTC.

This clone was found a few times. V usage is TRBV29-1 and J usage is TRBJ1-3; TRBD1 agrees at 7 bases. This CDR3 region has 14 residues. V shed 6 bases, J shed 4 bases, and the junction held 9 bases outside the gene matches. Per the germline V gene, CDR1 is SQVTM and CDR2 is ANQGSEA. CDR3 loop: CSVETGEYGNTIYF. CDR3 nucleotide sequence: TGCAGCGTGGAAACAGGGGAATACGGAAACACCATATATTTT.

This chain uses TRBV7-6 with TRBJ2-7; no clear D gene. The length of the CDR3 is 14 residues. V gave up 0 bases and J gave up 4 bases, with 10 bases separating them. Germline CDR1 reads SGHVS; CDR2 reads FNYEAQ. CDR3 residues: CASSLAGNLYEQYF. CDR3 DNA sequence: TGTGCCAGCAGCTTAGCAGGGAATTTGTACGAGCAGTACTTC.